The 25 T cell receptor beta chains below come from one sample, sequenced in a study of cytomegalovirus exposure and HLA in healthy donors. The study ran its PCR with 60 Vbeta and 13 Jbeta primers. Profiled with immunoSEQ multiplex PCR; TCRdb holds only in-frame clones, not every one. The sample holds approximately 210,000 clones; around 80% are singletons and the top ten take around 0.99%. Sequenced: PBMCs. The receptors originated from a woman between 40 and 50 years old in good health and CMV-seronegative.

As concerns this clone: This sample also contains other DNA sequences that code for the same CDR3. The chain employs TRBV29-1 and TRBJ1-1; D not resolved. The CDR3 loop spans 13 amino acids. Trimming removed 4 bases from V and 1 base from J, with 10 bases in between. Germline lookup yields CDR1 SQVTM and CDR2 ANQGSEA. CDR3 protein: CSVGGSGNTEAFF. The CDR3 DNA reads TGCAGCGTTGGAGGGAGCGGGAACACTGAAGCTTTCTTT.

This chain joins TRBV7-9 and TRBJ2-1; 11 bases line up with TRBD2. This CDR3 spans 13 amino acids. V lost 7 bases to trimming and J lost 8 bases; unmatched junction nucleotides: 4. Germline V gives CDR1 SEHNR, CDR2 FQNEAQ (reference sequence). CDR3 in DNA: TGTGCCAGCAAACTAGCGGGAGAGCATGAGCAGTTCTTC. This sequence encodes CASKLAGEHEQFF.

CDR3 bases: TGTGCCAGCAATAACAGGGGGCAAGCTGAAGCTTTCTTT. Protein sequence: CASNNRGQAEAFF. The chain combines TRBV6-5 with TRBJ1-1; 9 nucleotides line up with TRBD1. J was trimmed by 6 bases and V by 7 bases; bases with no gene match: 6. The V gene's germline CDR1 is MNHEY and CDR2 SVGAGI. The CDR3 sequence is 13 residues long.

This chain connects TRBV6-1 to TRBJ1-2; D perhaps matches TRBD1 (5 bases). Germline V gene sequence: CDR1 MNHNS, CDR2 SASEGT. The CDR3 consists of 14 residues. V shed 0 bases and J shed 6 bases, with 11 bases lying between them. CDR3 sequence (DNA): TGTGCCAGCAGTGAAGCGGGCGGGGGAGATGGCTACACCTTC. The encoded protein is CASSEAGGGDGYTF.

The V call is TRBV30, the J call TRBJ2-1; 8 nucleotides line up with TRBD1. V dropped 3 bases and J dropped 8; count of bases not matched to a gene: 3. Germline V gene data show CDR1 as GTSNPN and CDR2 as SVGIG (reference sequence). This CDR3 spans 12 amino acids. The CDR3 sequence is CAWSPQGDEQFF. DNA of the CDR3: TGTGCCTGGAGCCCACAGGGGGATGAGCAGTTCTTC.

CDR3 sequence reads: CASRSLGENTEAFF. The CDR3 DNA follows: TGTGCCAGTAGAAGCCTAGGGGAAAACACTGAAGCTTTCTTT. V gene TRBV19 combines with J gene TRBJ1-1; possible D gene TRBD1, 5 bases. CDR3 length: 14 amino acids. V lost 6 bases to trimming and J lost 2 bases, with 13 bases between them. Germline CDR1 is LNHDA and CDR2 is SQIVND (reference sequence).

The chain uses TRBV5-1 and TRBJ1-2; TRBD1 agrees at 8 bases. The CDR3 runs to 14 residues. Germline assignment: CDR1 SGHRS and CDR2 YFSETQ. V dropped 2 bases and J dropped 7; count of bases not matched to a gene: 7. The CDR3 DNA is TGCGCCAGCAGCTTCCGGGACAGGTTGTTTGGCTACACCTTC. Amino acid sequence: CASSFRDRLFGYTF. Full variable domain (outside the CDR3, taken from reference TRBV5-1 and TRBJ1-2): KAGVTQTPRYLIKTRGQQVTLSCSPISGHRSVSWYQQTPGQGLQFLFEYFSETQRNKGNFPGRFSGRQFSNSRSEMNVSTLELGDSALYLCASSFRDRLFGYTFGSGTRLTVV.

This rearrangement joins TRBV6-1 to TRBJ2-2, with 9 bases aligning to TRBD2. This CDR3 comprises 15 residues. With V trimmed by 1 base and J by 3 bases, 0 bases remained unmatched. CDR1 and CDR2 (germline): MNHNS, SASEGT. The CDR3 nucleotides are TGTGCCAGCAGTGAAGGCGGGAGGGACACCGGGGAGCTGTTTTTT. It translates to CASSEGGRDTGELFF.

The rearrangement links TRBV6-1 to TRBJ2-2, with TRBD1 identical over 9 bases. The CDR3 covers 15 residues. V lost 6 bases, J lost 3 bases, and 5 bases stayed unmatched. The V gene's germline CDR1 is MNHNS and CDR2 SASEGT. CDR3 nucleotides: TGTGCCAGCAGAACCAGACAGGGGGACACCGGGGAGCTGTTTTTT. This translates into CASRTRQGDTGELFF.

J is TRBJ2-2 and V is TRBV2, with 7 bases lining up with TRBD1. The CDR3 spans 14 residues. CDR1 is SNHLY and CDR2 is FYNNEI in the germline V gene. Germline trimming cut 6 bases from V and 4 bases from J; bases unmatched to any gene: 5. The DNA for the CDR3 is TGTGCCAGCAGATACCGGGACAGCACCGGGGAGCTGTTTTTT. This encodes CASRYRDSTGELFF.

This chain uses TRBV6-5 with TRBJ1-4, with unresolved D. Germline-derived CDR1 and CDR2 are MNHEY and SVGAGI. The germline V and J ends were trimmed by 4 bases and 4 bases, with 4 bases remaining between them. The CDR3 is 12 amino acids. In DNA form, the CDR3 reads TGTGCCAGCAGTTCCATTAATGAAAAACTGTTTTTT. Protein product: CASSSINEKLFF.

As DNA, the CDR3 is TGTGCTAGTGCCGTAGACAGGGCGGATCAGCCCCAGCATTTT. Protein sequence: CASAVDRADQPQHF. The chain couples TRBV12-5 to TRBJ1-5, with TRBD1 matching over 7 bases. Germline V gives CDR1 LGHNT, CDR2 FRNRAP. The J segment lost 5 bases and the V segment lost 7 bases, leaving 8 bases of the junction unmatched. The CDR3 runs 14 residues.

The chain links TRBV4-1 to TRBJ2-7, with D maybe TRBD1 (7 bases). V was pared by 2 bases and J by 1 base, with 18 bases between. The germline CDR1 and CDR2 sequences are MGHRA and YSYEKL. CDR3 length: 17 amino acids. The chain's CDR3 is CASSQPEAGGISYEQYV. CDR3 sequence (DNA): TGCGCCAGCAGCCAACCCGAGGCAGGGGGGATATCCTACGAGCAGTACGTC.

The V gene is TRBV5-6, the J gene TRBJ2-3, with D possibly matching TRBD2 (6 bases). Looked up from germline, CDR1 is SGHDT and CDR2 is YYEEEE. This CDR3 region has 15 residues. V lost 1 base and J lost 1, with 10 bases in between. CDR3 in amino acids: CASSLWRDGTDTQYF. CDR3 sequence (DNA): TGTGCCAGCAGCTTGTGGCGGGATGGCACAGATACGCAGTATTTT.

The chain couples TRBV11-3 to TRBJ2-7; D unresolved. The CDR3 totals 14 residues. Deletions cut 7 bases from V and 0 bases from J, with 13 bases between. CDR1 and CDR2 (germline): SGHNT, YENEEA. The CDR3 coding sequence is TGTGCCAGCACCCTCGGTGCGGTCTCCTACGAGCAGTACTTC. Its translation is CASTLGAVSYEQYF.

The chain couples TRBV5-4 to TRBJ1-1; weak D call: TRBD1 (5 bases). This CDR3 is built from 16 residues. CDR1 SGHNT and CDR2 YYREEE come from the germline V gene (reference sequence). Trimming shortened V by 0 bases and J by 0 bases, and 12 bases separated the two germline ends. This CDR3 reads CASSLAERGLNTEAFF. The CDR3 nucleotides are TGTGCCAGCAGCTTGGCCGAACGGGGGTTGAACACTGAAGCTTTCTTT.

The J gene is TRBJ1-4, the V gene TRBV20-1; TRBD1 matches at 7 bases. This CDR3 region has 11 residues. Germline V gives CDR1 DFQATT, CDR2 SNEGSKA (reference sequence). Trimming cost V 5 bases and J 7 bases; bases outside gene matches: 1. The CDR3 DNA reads TGCAGTGCTCGGGACAGTGAAAAACTGTTTTTT. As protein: CSARDSEKLFF.

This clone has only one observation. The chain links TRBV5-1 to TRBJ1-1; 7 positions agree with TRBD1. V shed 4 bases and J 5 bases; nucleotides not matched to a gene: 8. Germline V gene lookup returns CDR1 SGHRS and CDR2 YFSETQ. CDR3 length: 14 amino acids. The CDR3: CASSLQGVTTEAFF. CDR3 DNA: TGCGCCAGCAGCCTCCAGGGGGTGACTACTGAAGCTTTCTTT.

The CDR3 DNA reads TGTGCCAGCAGCTTATGGGGACTGGGCACAGATACGCAGTATTTT. Translating gives CASSLWGLGTDTQYF. V is TRBV7-2 and J is TRBJ2-3, with D perhaps matching TRBD2 (6 bases). V was pared by 2 bases and J by 1 base, with 10 bases between. The CDR3 sequence is 15 residues long. CDR1 and CDR2 from the germline V gene are SGHTA and FQGNSA.

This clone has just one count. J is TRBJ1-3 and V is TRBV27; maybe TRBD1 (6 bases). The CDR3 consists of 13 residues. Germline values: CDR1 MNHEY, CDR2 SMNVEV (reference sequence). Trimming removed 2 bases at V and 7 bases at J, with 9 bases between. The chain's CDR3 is CASSLGGGNTIYF. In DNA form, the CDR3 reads TGTGCCAGCAGTTTAGGGGGCGGGAACACCATATATTTT.

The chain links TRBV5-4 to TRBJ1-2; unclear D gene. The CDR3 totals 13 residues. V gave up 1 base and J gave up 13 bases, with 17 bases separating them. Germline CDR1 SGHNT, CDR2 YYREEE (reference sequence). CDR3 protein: CASSLPGGRGVTF. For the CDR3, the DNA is TGTGCCAGCAGCTTGCCCGGTGGGCGGGGTGTCACCTTC.

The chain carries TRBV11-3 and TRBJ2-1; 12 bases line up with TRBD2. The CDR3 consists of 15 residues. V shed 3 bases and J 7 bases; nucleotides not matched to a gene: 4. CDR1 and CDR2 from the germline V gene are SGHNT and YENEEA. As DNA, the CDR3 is TGTGCCAGCAGCTTCGGACTAGCGGGGCTGAATGAGCAGTTCTTC. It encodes CASSFGLAGLNEQFF.

CDR3 region: CSVTTGTSEKLFF. DNA for the CDR3: TGCAGCGTTACTACAGGGACCTCGGAAAAACTGTTTTTT. The chain combines TRBV29-1 with TRBJ1-4; TRBD1 is a possible D gene (6 bases). Trimming took off 5 bases at V and 8 bases at J, with 15 bases between the two ends. Germline V gene sequence: CDR1 SQVTM, CDR2 ANQGSEA. CDR3 length equals 13 residues.

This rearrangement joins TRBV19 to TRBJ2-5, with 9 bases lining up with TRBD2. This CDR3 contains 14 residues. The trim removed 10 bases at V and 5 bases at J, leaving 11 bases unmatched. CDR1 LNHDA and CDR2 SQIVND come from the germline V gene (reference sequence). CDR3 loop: CATRAGGPGETQYF. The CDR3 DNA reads TGTGCCACTAGGGCGGGAGGGCCGGGGGAGACCCAGTACTTC.

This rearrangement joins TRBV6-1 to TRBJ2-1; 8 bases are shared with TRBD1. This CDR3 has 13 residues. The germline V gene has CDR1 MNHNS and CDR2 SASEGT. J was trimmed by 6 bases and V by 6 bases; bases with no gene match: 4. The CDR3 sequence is CASSADRANEQFF. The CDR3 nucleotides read TGTGCCAGCAGCGCGGACAGGGCCAATGAGCAGTTCTTC.